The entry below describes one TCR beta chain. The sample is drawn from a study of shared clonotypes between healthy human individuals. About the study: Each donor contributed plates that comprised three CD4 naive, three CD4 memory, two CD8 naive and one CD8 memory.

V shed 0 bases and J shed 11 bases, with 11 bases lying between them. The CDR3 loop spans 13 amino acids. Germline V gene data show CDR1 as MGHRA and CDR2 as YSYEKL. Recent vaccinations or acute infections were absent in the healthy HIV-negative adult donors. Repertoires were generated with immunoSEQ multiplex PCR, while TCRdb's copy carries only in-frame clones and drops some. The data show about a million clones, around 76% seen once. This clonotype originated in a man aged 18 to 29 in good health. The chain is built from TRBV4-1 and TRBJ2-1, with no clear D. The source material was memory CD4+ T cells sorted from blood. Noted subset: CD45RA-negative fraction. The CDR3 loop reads CASSQEGLPKQFF. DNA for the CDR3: TGCGCCAGCAGCCAAGAAGGGCTCCCTAAGCAGTTCTTC.